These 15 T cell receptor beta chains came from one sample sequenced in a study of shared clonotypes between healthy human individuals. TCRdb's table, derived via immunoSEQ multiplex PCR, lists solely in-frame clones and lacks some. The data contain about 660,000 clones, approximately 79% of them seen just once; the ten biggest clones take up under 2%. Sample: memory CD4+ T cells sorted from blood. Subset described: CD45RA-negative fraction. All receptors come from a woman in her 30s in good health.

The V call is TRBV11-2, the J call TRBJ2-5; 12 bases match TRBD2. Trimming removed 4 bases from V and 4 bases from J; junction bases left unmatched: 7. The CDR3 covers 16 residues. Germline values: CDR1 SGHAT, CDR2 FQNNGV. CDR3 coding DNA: TGTGCCAGCAGCTGGACTAGCGGGGCCGGGGGAGAGACCCAGTACTTC. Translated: CASSWTSGAGGETQYF.

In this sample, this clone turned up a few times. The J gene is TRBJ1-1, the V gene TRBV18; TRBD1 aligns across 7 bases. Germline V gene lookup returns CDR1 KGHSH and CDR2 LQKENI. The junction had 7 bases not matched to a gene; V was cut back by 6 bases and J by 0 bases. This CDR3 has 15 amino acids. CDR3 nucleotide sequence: TGTGCCAGCTCGGACTCGACAGGGTTGAACACTGAAGCTTTCTTT. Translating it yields CASSDSTGLNTEAFF.

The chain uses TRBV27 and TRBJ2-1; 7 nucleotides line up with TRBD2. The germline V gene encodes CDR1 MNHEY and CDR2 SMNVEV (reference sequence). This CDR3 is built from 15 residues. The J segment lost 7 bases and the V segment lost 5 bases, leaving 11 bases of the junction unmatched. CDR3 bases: TGTGCCAGCAGTCCCCAAGGGAGGGCCCTTAATGAGCAGTTCTTC. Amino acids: CASSPQGRALNEQFF.

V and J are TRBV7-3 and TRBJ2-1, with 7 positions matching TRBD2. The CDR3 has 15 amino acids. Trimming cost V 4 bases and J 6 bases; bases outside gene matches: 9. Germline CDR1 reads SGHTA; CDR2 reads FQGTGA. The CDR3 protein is CASSSRPGGLNEQFF. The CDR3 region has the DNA TGTGCCAGCAGCTCTAGGCCGGGAGGACTCAATGAGCAGTTCTTC.

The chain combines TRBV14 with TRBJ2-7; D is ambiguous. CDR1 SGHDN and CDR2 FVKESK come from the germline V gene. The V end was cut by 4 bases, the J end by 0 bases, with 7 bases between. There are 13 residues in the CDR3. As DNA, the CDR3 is TGTGCCAGCAGCCCTGCTAACTCCTACGAGCAGTACTTC. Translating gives CASSPANSYEQYF.

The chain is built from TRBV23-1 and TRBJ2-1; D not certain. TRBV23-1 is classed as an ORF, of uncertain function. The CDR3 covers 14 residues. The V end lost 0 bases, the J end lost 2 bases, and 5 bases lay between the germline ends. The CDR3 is CASSQSPAYNEQFF. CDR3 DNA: TGCGCCAGCAGTCAATCCCCTGCCTACAATGAGCAGTTCTTC.

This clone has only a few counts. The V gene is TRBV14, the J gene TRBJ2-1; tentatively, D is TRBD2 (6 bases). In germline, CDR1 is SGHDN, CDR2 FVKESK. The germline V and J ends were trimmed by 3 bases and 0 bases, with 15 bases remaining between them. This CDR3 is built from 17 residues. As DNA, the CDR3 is TGTGCCAGCAGCCACGGGTTGTGGCGGGACTCCTACAATGAGCAGTTCTTC. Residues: CASSHGLWRDSYNEQFF.

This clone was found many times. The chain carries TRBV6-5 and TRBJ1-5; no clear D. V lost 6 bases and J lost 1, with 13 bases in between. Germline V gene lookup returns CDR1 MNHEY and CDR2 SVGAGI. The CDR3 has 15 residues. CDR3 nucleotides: TGTGCCAGCAGACCGACACTCGGGAGCAATCAGCCCCAGCATTTT. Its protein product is CASRPTLGSNQPQHF.

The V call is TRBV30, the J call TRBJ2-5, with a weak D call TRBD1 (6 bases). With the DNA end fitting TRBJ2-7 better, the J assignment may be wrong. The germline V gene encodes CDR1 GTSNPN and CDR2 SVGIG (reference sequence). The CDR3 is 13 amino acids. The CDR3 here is CAWRTGPLREQYF. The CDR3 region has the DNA TGTGCCTGGAGGACAGGCCCACTCCGCGAGCAGTACTTC.

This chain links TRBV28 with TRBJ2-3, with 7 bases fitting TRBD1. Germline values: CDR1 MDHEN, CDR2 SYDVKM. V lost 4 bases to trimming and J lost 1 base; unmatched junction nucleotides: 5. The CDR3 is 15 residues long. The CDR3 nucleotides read TGTGCCAGCAGTTACGGGGACAGAGGCACAGATACGCAGTATTTT. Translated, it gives CASSYGDRGTDTQYF. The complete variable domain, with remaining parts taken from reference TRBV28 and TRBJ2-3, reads DVKVTQSSRYLVKRTGEKVFLECVQDMDHENMFWYRQDPGLGLRLIYFSYDVKMKEKGDIPEGYSVSREKKERFSLILESASTNQTSMYLCASSYGDRGTDTQYFGPGTRLTVL.

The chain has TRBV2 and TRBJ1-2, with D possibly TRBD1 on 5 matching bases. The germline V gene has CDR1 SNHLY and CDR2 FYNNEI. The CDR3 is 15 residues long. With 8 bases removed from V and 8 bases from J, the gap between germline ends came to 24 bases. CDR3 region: CASVEMLVGGEGYTF. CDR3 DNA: TGTGCCAGCGTGGAAATGCTTGTCGGGGGAGAGGGCTACACCTTC.

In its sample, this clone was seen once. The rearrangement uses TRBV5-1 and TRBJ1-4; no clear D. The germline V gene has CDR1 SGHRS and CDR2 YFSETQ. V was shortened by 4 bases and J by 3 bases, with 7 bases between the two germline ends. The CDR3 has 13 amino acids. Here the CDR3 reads CASSVLANEKLFF. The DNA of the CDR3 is TGCGCCAGCAGCGTTTTAGCTAATGAAAAACTGTTTTTT. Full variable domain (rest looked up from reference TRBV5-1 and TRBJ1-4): KAGVTQTPRYLIKTRGQQVTLSCSPISGHRSVSWYQQTPGQGLQFLFEYFSETQRNKGNFPGRFSGRQFSNSRSEMNVSTLELGDSALYLCASSVLANEKLFFGSGTQLSVL.

CDR3 amino acids: CASSFQLAGGRGEQYF. CDR3 nucleotides: TGTGCCAGCAGTTTCCAACTAGCGGGAGGGCGCGGCGAGCAGTACTTC. V is TRBV28 and J is TRBJ2-7; 13 nucleotides align to TRBD2. Looked up from germline, CDR1 is MDHEN and CDR2 is SYDVKM. The CDR3 consists of 16 residues. The V gene end was trimmed by 3 bases and the J gene end by 6 bases; junction bases not matched to a gene: 8.

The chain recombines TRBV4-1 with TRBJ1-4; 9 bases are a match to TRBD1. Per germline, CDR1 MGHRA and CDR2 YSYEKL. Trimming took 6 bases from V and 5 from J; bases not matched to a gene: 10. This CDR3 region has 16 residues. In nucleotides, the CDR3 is TGCGCCAGCAGAACCGGCTACAGGGGGCGGAATGAAAAACTGTTTTTT. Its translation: CASRTGYRGRNEKLFF.

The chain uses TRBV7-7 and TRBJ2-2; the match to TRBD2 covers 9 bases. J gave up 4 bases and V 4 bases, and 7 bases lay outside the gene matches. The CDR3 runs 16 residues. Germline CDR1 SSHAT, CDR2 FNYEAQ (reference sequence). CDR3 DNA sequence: TGTGCCAGCAGCTGTAGCGGGGGAGGTACCACCGGGGAGCTGTTTTTT. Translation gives CASSCSGGGTTGELFF.